Reported below is one TCR beta chain. Original methodology: Amplification of reference gene primers was used by the study to estimate nucleated cell counts. The table came from immunoSEQ multiplex PCR; TCRdb's copy has only in-frame clones and leaves some out. Clone size and V and J calls were adopted from that table, with D and trimming inferred from the DNA. The sample records around 200,000 clones, approximately 86% being singletons. This entry is derived from a study of blood T cell repertoires in COVID-19. Study details: Acute and convalescent COVID-19 samples came from the United States, Italy and Spain. From T cells, B-cell-depleted T cells, or PBMCs came the material, which was cDNA or gDNA.

Trimming stripped 3 bases from V and 5 bases from J, with 8 bases between. The CDR3 totals 13 residues. Germline V gene lookup returns CDR1 LGHNT and CDR2 FRNRAP. Sequenced: peripheral blood. This rearrangement joins TRBV12-5 to TRBJ1-5; D call uncertain. This receptor was taken from a man between 70 and 80 years old with acute or convalescent COVID-19. Written as DNA, the CDR3 is TGTGCTAGTGGTTTAATGCGGGATCAGCCCCAGCATTTT. The encoded protein is CASGLMRDQPQHF.